These 16 T cell receptor beta chains were sequenced from one sample in a study of metastatic and nonmetastatic thyroid tumors. None of the patients had undergone any treatment ahead of thyroid surgery. TCRdb ran MiXCR on the PCR reads. This table holds some 20,000 clones, about 31% found once. The specimen was adjacent normal tissue. These receptors were collected from a female donor with papillary thyroid cancer or a benign thyroid nodule (not recorded which). Some clones in this sample may be carry-over from other donors' samples.

In this sample, this clone turned up many times. One base away lies a much larger clone, so this may be a sequencing read error. This chain connects TRBV19 to TRBJ1-5; no clear D gene. Germline CDR1 reads LNHDA; CDR2 reads SQIVND (reference sequence). There are 14 residues in the CDR3. CDR3 in amino acids: CASTEFYSNQPQHF. In nucleotides, the CDR3 is TGTGCAAGTACGGAGTTTTATAGCAATCAGCCCCAGCATTTT.

V is TRBV28 and J is TRBJ2-2; 8 bases map to TRBD1. Trimming at V came to 5 bases and at J to 4 bases, leaving 12 bases not matched to a gene. Germline assignment: CDR1 MDHEN and CDR2 SYDVKM. This CDR3 has 17 residues. In DNA form, the CDR3 reads TGTGCCAGCAGTAAAATAGCCGGGACAGGAGGCACCGGGGAGCTGTTTTTT. Its translation: CASSKIAGTGGTGELFF.

This clone was detected many times. The chain combines TRBV27 with TRBJ2-2, with 8 bases matching TRBD1. CDR3 length: 16 residues. The V segment lost 5 bases and the J segment 1 base; nucleotides outside the gene matches: 6. CDR1 and CDR2 (germline): MNHEY, SMNVEV (reference sequence). CDR3 protein: CASSPAGTGNTGELFF. Here the CDR3 DNA reads TGTGCCAGCAGTCCCGCCGGGACAGGGAACACCGGGGAGCTGTTTTTT.

The CDR3 DNA reads TGCGCCAGCAGAGCCGGGACAGAAATTTCACCCCTCCACTTT. Amino acids: CASRAGTEISPLHF. V is TRBV5-1 and J is TRBJ1-6, with TRBD1 identical over 7 bases. The CDR3 covers 14 residues. With V trimmed by 5 bases and J by 9 bases, 8 bases remained unmatched. Per germline, CDR1 SGHRS and CDR2 YFSETQ.

This clone was observed many times. V usage is TRBV5-4 and J usage is TRBJ2-3; either TRBD1 or TRBD2 may fit D (6 bases each). Germline assignment: CDR1 SGHNT and CDR2 YYREEE (reference sequence). This CDR3 is built from 16 residues. The V end lost 5 bases, the J end lost 3 bases, and 19 bases lay between the germline ends. CDR3 in amino acids: CASSNFGGPTTDTQYF. In DNA form, the CDR3 reads TGTGCCAGCAGTAACTTCGGGGGCCCAACAACAGATACGCAGTATTTT.

The V call is TRBV10-1, the J call TRBJ2-1; TRBD2 aligns across 7 bases. The V gene's germline CDR1 is WNHNN and CDR2 SYGVQD (reference sequence). The CDR3 length is 15 residues. Trimming at V came to 3 bases and at J to 10 bases, leaving 12 bases not matched to a gene. DNA of the CDR3: TGCGCCAGCAGTGATCATCAGCGGGGTCTCGGCGAGCAGTTCTTC. It encodes CASSDHQRGLGEQFF.

The chain is built from TRBV9 and TRBJ2-1, with TRBD2 matching 11 bases. There are 15 residues in the CDR3. From germline, CDR1 is SGDLS and CDR2 YYNGEE. V trimming: 0 bases; J trimming: 7 bases; junction bases outside the gene matches: 3. This chain's CDR3 is CASSVVAGGPNEQFF. The CDR3 bases are TGTGCCAGCAGCGTAGTAGCGGGAGGGCCGAATGAGCAGTTCTTC.

This clone was counted a few times. The chain joins TRBV9 to TRBJ1-5; D might be TRBD1 (5 bases). The CDR3 spans 15 residues. Trimming shortened V by 3 bases and J by 4 bases, and 14 bases separated the two germline ends. Per the germline V gene, CDR1 is SGDLS and CDR2 is YYNGEE. CDR3 in DNA: TGTGCCAGCAGCGGAAGGGACGGTTGGAATCAGCCCCAGCATTTT. Its translation is CASSGRDGWNQPQHF.

This clone was counted ten times or more. This sequence joins TRBV5-4 and TRBJ2-7; TRBD2 aligns across 12 bases. The CDR3 has 16 amino acids. Germline-derived CDR1 and CDR2 are SGHNT and YYREEE (reference sequence). The V gene end was trimmed by 3 bases and the J gene end by 4 bases; junction bases not matched to a gene: 8. CDR3 in DNA: TGTGCCAGCAGCTCATCTAGCGGGGGGGTAAGGTACGAGCAGTACTTC. This encodes CASSSSSGGVRYEQYF.

The chain is built from TRBV6-2 or TRBV6-3 and TRBJ2-7; no clear D gene. The CDR3 extends over 11 amino acids. Per the germline V gene, CDR1 is MNHEY and CDR2 is SVGEGT. V lost 2 bases and J 7 bases, leaving 6 bases between the germline ends. In nucleotides, the CDR3 is TGTGCCAGCAGTTACCGCTGGGAGCAGTACTTC. Its translation is CASSYRWEQYF.

This clone is medium-sized within its sample. CDR3 region: CSARESIGGRGYGYTF. The CDR3 region has the DNA TGCAGTGCTAGAGAGAGCATTGGGGGGCGCGGCTATGGCTACACCTTC. This rearrangement joins TRBV20-1 to TRBJ1-2; D possibly corresponds to TRBD1 (6 bases). Trimming took 0 bases from V and 4 from J, leaving 18 bases between them. The CDR3 spans 16 residues. Germline CDR1 is DFQATT and CDR2 is SNEGSKA (reference sequence).

By frequency in the sample, this clone is medium-sized (0.01 to 0.1%). The chain has TRBV11-2 and TRBJ1-2; perhaps TRBD1 as D (5 bases). The germline V gene encodes CDR1 SGHAT and CDR2 FQNNGV. V gave up 5 bases and J gave up 5 bases, with 9 bases separating them. CDR3 length: 12 residues. CDR3 DNA sequence: TGTGCCAGCAGCCCTGAGGGGTATGGCTACACCTTC. Protein sequence: CASSPEGYGYTF.

By share, this clone ranks as medium-sized (0.01 to 0.1%). The genes are TRBV6-1 and TRBJ1-1, with D perhaps TRBD1 (5 bases). From germline, CDR1 is MNHNS and CDR2 SASEGT. The CDR3 spans 14 residues. Trimming shortened V by 5 bases and J by 1 base, and 11 bases separated the two germline ends. Written as DNA, the CDR3 is TGTGCCAGCAGTCCCGACGGACAGAACACTGAAGCTTTCTTT. Protein product: CASSPDGQNTEAFF.

V and J are TRBV5-1 and TRBJ1-2; D ambiguous. Trimming stripped 1 base from V and 2 bases from J, with 9 bases between. Germline V lookup: CDR1 SGHRS, CDR2 YFSETQ. CDR3 length equals 14 residues. This chain's CDR3 is CASSLKGPNYGYTF. The CDR3 DNA is TGCGCCAGCAGCTTGAAAGGGCCCAACTATGGCTACACCTTC.

This clone was seen at least ten times. A much larger clone is a single base away; this may be a read error. The rearrangement links TRBV6-4 to TRBJ1-6; TRBD1 is a possible D gene (5 bases). Deletions cut 5 bases from V and 7 bases from J, with 12 bases between. This CDR3 is 14 amino acids long. Germline CDR1 MRHNA, CDR2 SNTAGT. CDR3 region: CASSPAGINSPLHF. CDR3 nucleotide sequence: TGTGCCAGCAGTCCGGCAGGGATCAATTCACCCCTCCACTTT.

The rearrangement links TRBV4-3 to TRBJ2-1; D ambiguous. Germline values: CDR1 LGHNA, CDR2 YSLEER. V lost 4 bases and J lost 7, with 11 bases in between. The CDR3 has 13 residues. The CDR3 coding sequence is TGCGCCAGCAGCCGGGATAGGTTAAATGAGCAGTTCTTC. This sequence encodes CASSRDRLNEQFF.